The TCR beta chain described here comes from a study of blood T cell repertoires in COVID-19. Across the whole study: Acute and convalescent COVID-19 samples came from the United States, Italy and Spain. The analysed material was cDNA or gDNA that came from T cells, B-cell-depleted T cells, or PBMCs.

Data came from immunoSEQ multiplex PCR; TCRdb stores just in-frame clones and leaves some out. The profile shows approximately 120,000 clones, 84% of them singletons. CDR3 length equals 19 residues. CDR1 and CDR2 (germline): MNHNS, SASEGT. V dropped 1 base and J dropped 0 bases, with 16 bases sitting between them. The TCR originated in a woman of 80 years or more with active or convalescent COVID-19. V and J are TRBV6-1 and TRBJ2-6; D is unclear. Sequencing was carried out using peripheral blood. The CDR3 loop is CASSEGNWADLSGANVLTF. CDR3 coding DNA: TGTGCCAGCAGTGAAGGAAACTGGGCCGATCTCTCTGGGGCCAACGTCCTGACTTTC.